The 32 T cell receptor beta chains reported below all come from one sample, sequenced in a study of OX40 agonist ivuxolimab in advanced cancers. The repertoire was sequenced with immunoSEQ multiplex PCR; TCRdb's copy has only in-frame clones and lacks some. The sample shows about 98,000 clones, around nine tenths of them seen only once. Sequenced material: CD4+ or CD8+ T cells sorted from blood, taken in a trial of the OX40 agonist ivuxolimab. These receptor sequences come from an adult with an advanced solid tumor such as melanoma, head and neck, liver or kidney cancer.

The CDR3 DNA follows: TGTGCCAGCAGCCAAGATGGGAAGCTCGACGGGATCAATGAGCAGTTCTTC. It is translated as CASSQDGKLDGINEQFF. The chain employs TRBV14 and TRBJ2-1, with TRBD2 as a possible D gene (5 bases). Between the trimmed V and J ends, which lost 0 bases and 6 bases, there was a span of 18 bases. Germline V gene data show CDR1 as SGHDN and CDR2 as FVKESK. This CDR3 has 17 amino acids.

The chain combines TRBV2 with TRBJ2-1; 14 nucleotides align to TRBD2. Trimming at V came to 4 bases and at J to 6 bases, leaving 8 bases not matched to a gene. In germline, CDR1 is SNHLY, CDR2 FYNNEI. This CDR3 contains 17 residues. CDR3 DNA: TGTGCCAGCAGTGCTTTTTCAGGACTAGCGGGAGGCAATGAGCAGTTCTTC. Translating gives CASSAFSGLAGGNEQFF.

The chain couples TRBV4-1 to TRBJ2-2, with 9 nucleotides matching TRBD1. The CDR3 spans 16 residues. CDR1 MGHRA and CDR2 YSYEKL come from the germline V gene. J gave up 6 bases and V 0 bases, and 5 bases lay outside the gene matches. The CDR3 DNA follows: TGCGCCAGCAGCCAAGACGGGACAGGGTCGTCCGGGGAGCTGTTTTTT. It yields the protein CASSQDGTGSSGELFF.

The chain has TRBV6-5 and TRBJ1-4; 8 bases align to TRBD1. There are 12 residues in the CDR3. In germline, CDR1 is MNHEY, CDR2 SVGAGI. With 6 bases clipped from V and 6 bases from J, the junction kept 0 bases outside the gene matches. The CDR3 region is CASRTGDEKLFF. Here the CDR3 DNA reads TGTGCCAGCAGGACAGGGGATGAAAAACTGTTTTTT.

This chain joins TRBV2 and TRBJ1-3; TRBD1 matches 9 bases. Looked up from germline, CDR1 is SNHLY and CDR2 is FYNNEI. Trimming removed 6 bases from V and 0 bases from J; junction bases left unmatched: 6. The CDR3 extends over 16 amino acids. The CDR3 DNA reads as TGTGCCAGCAGAGGGACAGGGTCACCCTCTGGAAACACCATATATTTT. It yields the protein CASRGTGSPSGNTIYF.

The chain is built from TRBV4-3 and TRBJ1-6; D perhaps matches TRBD1 (5 bases). The germline CDR1 and CDR2 sequences are LGHNA and YSLEER. V dropped 0 bases and J dropped 13 bases, with 16 bases sitting between them. This CDR3 comprises 15 residues. CDR3 region: CASSQDRRGLGPLHF. The DNA of the CDR3 is TGCGCCAGCAGCCAAGATCGGAGGGGCTTGGGTCCCCTCCACTTT.

The chain has TRBV5-1 and TRBJ2-5, with D unresolved. In germline, CDR1 is SGHRS, CDR2 YFSETQ. The CDR3 loop spans 16 amino acids. V was trimmed by 0 bases and J by 1 base, leaving 13 bases between them. CDR3 nucleotides: TGCGCCAGCAGCTTGGGCCCAATTAAATTCCAAGAGACCCAGTACTTC. This sequence encodes CASSLGPIKFQETQYF.

The genes are TRBV28 and TRBJ1-2; D not resolved. The CDR3 has 14 residues. With 9 bases removed from V and 4 bases from J, the gap between germline ends came to 18 bases. Germline loops: CDR1 MDHEN, CDR2 SYDVKM. CDR3 DNA sequence: TGTGCCAGTTCCCAGACACCCCCTCCCTATGGCTACACCTTC. Protein: CASSQTPPPYGYTF.

The rearrangement links TRBV5-1 to TRBJ1-6; TRBD1 matches at 7 bases. V lost 2 bases to trimming and J lost 6 bases; unmatched junction nucleotides: 2. From germline, CDR1 is SGHRS and CDR2 YFSETQ. The CDR3 totals 14 residues. CDR3 region: CASSLDRVNSPLHF. CDR3 nucleotide sequence: TGCGCCAGCAGCTTAGACAGGGTTAATTCACCCCTCCACTTT.

This clone was recorded only once. The chain combines TRBV6-5 with TRBJ2-1, with 11 bases matching TRBD2. This CDR3 has 14 amino acids. Trimming removed 10 bases from V and 8 bases from J; junction bases left unmatched: 10. Germline CDR1 is MNHEY and CDR2 is SVGAGI. The CDR3 protein is CATSGTSGFHEQFF. The CDR3 DNA sequence: TGTGCCACCTCCGGGACTAGCGGTTTTCATGAGCAGTTCTTC.

V gene TRBV2 combines with J gene TRBJ1-1, with D hard to call. This CDR3 comprises 13 residues. Trimming left V 6 bases short and J 1 base short, with 9 bases between. Looked up from germline, CDR1 is SNHLY and CDR2 is FYNNEI. The CDR3 coding sequence is TGTGCCAGCAGCGCTAGAGAGAACACTGAAGCTTTCTTT. Translation: CASSARENTEAFF. The full variable domain, with the rest looked up from reference TRBV2 and TRBJ1-1, is EPEVTQTPSHQVTQMGQEVILRCVPISNHLYFYWYRQILGQKVEFLVSFYNNEISEKSEIFDDQFSVERPDGSNFTLKIRSTKLEDSAMYFCASSARENTEAFFGQGTRLTVV.

The gene calls are TRBV7-8 and TRBJ2-2, with D unclear. CDR1 SGHVS and CDR2 FQNEAQ come from the germline V gene. Trimming pared 2 bases from V and 4 bases from J, leaving 8 bases between. The CDR3 runs to 14 residues. The CDR3 bases are TGTGCCAGCAGCTTATACAAGGGCACCGGGGAGCTGTTTTTT. This sequence encodes CASSLYKGTGELFF. The entire variable domain, with the rest obtained from reference TRBV7-8 and TRBJ2-2, is as follows: GAGVSQSPRYKVAKRGQDVALRCDPISGHVSLFWYQQALGQGPEFLTYFQNEAQLDKSGLPSDRFFAERPEGSVSTLKIQRTQQEDSAVYLCASSLYKGTGELFFGEGSRLTVL.

CDR3 nucleotides: TGTGCCAGCAGCCAAAGGGCCAGGGTAGTTGGAAACACCATATATTTT. It translates to CASSQRARVVGNTIYF. The chain combines TRBV5-8 with TRBJ1-3; weak D call: TRBD1 (5 bases). Germline V gene data show CDR1 as SGHTS and CDR2 as YDEGEE. The CDR3 is 16 residues long. V was trimmed by 4 bases and J by 3 bases, leaving 17 bases between them.

The rearrangement joins TRBV7-7 to TRBJ2-5, with D unclear. The CDR3 has 15 residues. Germline-derived CDR1 and CDR2 are SSHAT and FNYEAQ (reference sequence). Between the trimmed V and J ends, which lost 5 bases and 5 bases, there was a span of 18 bases. The DNA for the CDR3 is TGTGCCAGCAGCCCAACCCCAGGCGCCCGCGAGACCCAGTACTTC. It encodes CASSPTPGARETQYF.

The chain is built from TRBV5-1 and TRBJ2-2; D might be TRBD2 (5 bases). This CDR3 is built from 13 residues. V shed 4 bases and J shed 6 bases, with 10 bases lying between them. In germline, CDR1 is SGHRS, CDR2 YFSETQ. This CDR3 reads CASSPDSSGELFF. CDR3 DNA: TGCGCCAGCAGCCCGGACTCCTCCGGGGAGCTGTTTTTT.

The gene calls are TRBV25-1 and TRBJ2-7; D gene uncertain. Per germline, CDR1 MGHDK and CDR2 SYGVNS. Trimming cost V 3 bases and J 2 bases, with 17 bases left between them. The CDR3 has 16 residues. CDR3 bases: TGTGCCAGCAGTGATAACGAAAAGTCCTTTGCCTACGAGCAGTACGTC. This gives the protein CASSDNEKSFAYEQYV.

The rearrangement joins TRBV25-1 to TRBJ1-6; D not certain. The CDR3 is 14 amino acids. Trimming cost V 6 bases and J 5 bases, with 11 bases left between them. CDR1 and CDR2 from the germline V gene are MGHDK and SYGVNS. The CDR3: CASRSPRDNSPLHF. In DNA form, the CDR3 reads TGTGCCAGCAGGAGTCCTAGGGATAATTCACCCCTCCACTTT.

This chain links TRBV29-1 with TRBJ2-2; 7 bases agree with TRBD2. CDR3 size: 14 residues. The V gene end was trimmed by 7 bases and the J gene end by 1 base; junction bases not matched to a gene: 6. CDR1 and CDR2 from the germline V gene are SQVTM and ANQGSEA. The CDR3 here is CSGALAENTGELFF. CDR3 DNA sequence: TGCAGCGGCGCCCTAGCGGAGAACACCGGGGAGCTGTTTTTT.

This clone was seen only once. In DNA form, the CDR3 reads TGTGCCAGCTCACCGACGGGGGTAGGCACCTACGAGCAGTACTTC. Translating gives CASSPTGVGTYEQYF. V usage is TRBV18 and J usage is TRBJ2-7; tentative D call: TRBD2 (6 bases). The CDR3 is 15 amino acids. The ends were cut back, 3 bases at V and 2 bases at J, with 14 bases in the middle. Germline V lookup: CDR1 KGHSH, CDR2 LQKENI.

V gene TRBV7-6 combines with J gene TRBJ1-2; D ambiguous. This CDR3 region has 12 residues. V lost 5 bases and J 5 bases, leaving 9 bases between the germline ends. From germline, CDR1 is SGHVS and CDR2 FNYEAQ. The CDR3 spells CASSNADYGYTF. The CDR3 region has the DNA TGTGCCAGCAGCAACGCAGATTATGGCTACACCTTC.

The chain is built from TRBV6-1 and TRBJ1-2; TRBD1 is a possible D gene (6 bases). CDR1 and CDR2 (germline): MNHNS, SASEGT. V was pared by 7 bases and J by 4 bases, with 16 bases between. This CDR3 spans 14 amino acids. The CDR3 DNA reads TGTGCCAGCACGGGCGAGGGGGGTAGCTATGGCTACACCTTC. It codes for CASTGEGGSYGYTF.

This clone came up once. Other DNA sequences in the same sample also yield this CDR3. The chain couples TRBV7-2 to TRBJ2-5; TRBD1 is a possible D gene (5 bases). CDR1 and CDR2 from the germline V gene are SGHTA and FQGNSA. The germline V and J ends were trimmed by 2 bases and 2 bases, with 6 bases remaining between them. The CDR3 has 13 amino acids. CDR3 protein: CASSLQGQETQYF. The CDR3 nucleotides read TGTGCCAGCAGCTTACAGGGTCAAGAGACCCAGTACTTC.

The chain is built from TRBV6-1 and TRBJ1-1; D unclear. With 4 bases removed from V and 2 bases from J, the gap between germline ends came to 8 bases. This CDR3 has 13 amino acids. Germline V CDR1 and CDR2: MNHNS, SASEGT. CDR3 in DNA: TGTGCCAGCAGTGCAAGCCTAAACACTGAAGCTTTCTTT. It translates to CASSASLNTEAFF.

In its sample, this clone was seen once. CDR3 sequence (DNA): TGTGCCAGCAGCACCTTGACAGGCTATAGCAATCAGCCCCAGCATTTT. As protein: CASSTLTGYSNQPQHF. This chain links TRBV7-9 with TRBJ1-5, with a possible D match to TRBD1 (6 bases). V dropped 5 bases and J dropped 0 bases, with 14 bases sitting between them. CDR3 length: 16 residues. Germline-derived CDR1 and CDR2 are SEHNR and FQNEAQ (reference sequence).

This chain connects TRBV5-4 to TRBJ1-1; a possible D gene is TRBD1 (5 bases). Germline values: CDR1 SGHNT, CDR2 YYREEE (reference sequence). V lost 3 bases and J 1 base, leaving 13 bases between the germline ends. The CDR3 spans 15 residues. CDR3 coding DNA: TGTGCCAGCAGCTACTTCACCACAGGGAACACTGAAGCTTTCTTT. Translated, it gives CASSYFTTGNTEAFF.

The CDR3 region has the DNA TGTGCCAGCAGCTTCGGGACTAGCGTCAATGAGCAGTTCTTC. Its translation: CASSFGTSVNEQFF. This chain connects TRBV7-8 to TRBJ2-1; 10 nucleotides line up with TRBD2. Germline V gives CDR1 SGHVS, CDR2 FQNEAQ. This CDR3 has 14 residues. The V gene end was trimmed by 3 bases and the J gene end by 6 bases; junction bases not matched to a gene: 2. Filled out from reference TRBV7-8 and TRBJ2-1, the complete variable domain reads GAGVSQSPRYKVAKRGQDVALRCDPISGHVSLFWYQQALGQGPEFLTYFQNEAQLDKSGLPSDRFFAERPEGSVSTLKIQRTQQEDSAVYLCASSFGTSVNEQFFGPGTRLTVL.

The J gene is TRBJ2-4, the V gene TRBV28; either TRBD1 or TRBD2 may fit D (7 bases each). Trimming left V 6 bases short and J 2 bases short, with 17 bases between. The CDR3 runs to 16 residues. Germline CDR1 is MDHEN and CDR2 is SYDVKM. CDR3 loop: CASSPGGGGSKNIQYF. The CDR3, as DNA: TGTGCCAGCAGCCCAGGGGGGGGAGGGTCCAAAAACATTCAGTACTTC.

V is TRBV5-1 and J is TRBJ1-1; 8 nucleotides line up with TRBD1. J gave up 4 bases and V 6 bases, and 11 bases lay outside the gene matches. Germline CDR1 SGHRS, CDR2 YFSETQ. This CDR3 comprises 15 residues. The CDR3 is CASTPRQGWGTEAFF. The CDR3 nucleotides read TGCGCCAGCACCCCTCGACAGGGGTGGGGCACTGAAGCTTTCTTT.

The V call is TRBV4-1, the J call TRBJ1-6; D unresolved. The V end lost 0 bases, the J end lost 2 bases, and 11 bases lay between the germline ends. CDR1 and CDR2 (germline): MGHRA, YSYEKL. The CDR3 contains 17 residues. The CDR3 DNA sequence: TGCGCCAGCAGCCAAGATCTAGGAGGGACCTATAATTCACCCCTCCACTTT. Translated, it gives CASSQDLGGTYNSPLHF.

The chain uses TRBV28 and TRBJ1-2; D is unresolved. The V gene lost 5 bases and the J gene lost 5 bases, with 12 bases spanning the gap. From germline, CDR1 is MDHEN and CDR2 SYDVKM. This CDR3 has 13 residues. The CDR3 DNA reads as TGTGCCAGCAGTCGTTTGGTTGGTTATGGCTACACCTTC. Translating gives CASSRLVGYGYTF.

V and J are TRBV10-1 and TRBJ2-3; TRBD2 matches 14 bases. V lost 7 bases, J lost 4 bases, and 7 bases stayed unmatched. This CDR3 comprises 16 residues. CDR1 is WNHNN and CDR2 is SYGVQD in the germline V gene (reference sequence). The CDR3 sequence: CASKTSGRAGADTQYF. CDR3 nucleotide sequence: TGCGCCAGCAAGACTAGCGGGAGGGCGGGGGCAGATACGCAGTATTTT.

The chain is built from TRBV27 and TRBJ2-7; a possible D gene is TRBD2 (6 bases). Trimming removed 5 bases from V and 2 bases from J, with 13 bases in between. This CDR3 is 14 amino acids long. CDR1 and CDR2 from the germline V gene are MNHEY and SMNVEV (reference sequence). CDR3 loop: CASSRFGGPYEQYV. Written as DNA, the CDR3 is TGTGCCAGCAGTCGATTCGGGGGACCCTACGAGCAGTACGTC.